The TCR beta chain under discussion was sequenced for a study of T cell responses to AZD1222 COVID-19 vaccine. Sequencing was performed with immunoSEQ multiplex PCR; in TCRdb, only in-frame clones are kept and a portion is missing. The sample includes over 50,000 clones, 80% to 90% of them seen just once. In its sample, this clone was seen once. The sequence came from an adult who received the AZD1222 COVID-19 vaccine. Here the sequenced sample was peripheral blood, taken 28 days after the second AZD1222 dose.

The CDR3 loop is CASSIGTGRAQGANTEAFF. Written as DNA, the CDR3 is TGTGCCAGTAGTATAGGGACAGGGAGGGCTCAAGGTGCGAACACTGAAGCTTTCTTT. V is TRBV19 and J is TRBJ1-1, with 8 nucleotides matching TRBD1. Germline lookup yields CDR1 LNHDA and CDR2 SQIVND (reference sequence). Trimming took 1 base from V and 1 from J; bases not matched to a gene: 14. The CDR3 has 19 residues.